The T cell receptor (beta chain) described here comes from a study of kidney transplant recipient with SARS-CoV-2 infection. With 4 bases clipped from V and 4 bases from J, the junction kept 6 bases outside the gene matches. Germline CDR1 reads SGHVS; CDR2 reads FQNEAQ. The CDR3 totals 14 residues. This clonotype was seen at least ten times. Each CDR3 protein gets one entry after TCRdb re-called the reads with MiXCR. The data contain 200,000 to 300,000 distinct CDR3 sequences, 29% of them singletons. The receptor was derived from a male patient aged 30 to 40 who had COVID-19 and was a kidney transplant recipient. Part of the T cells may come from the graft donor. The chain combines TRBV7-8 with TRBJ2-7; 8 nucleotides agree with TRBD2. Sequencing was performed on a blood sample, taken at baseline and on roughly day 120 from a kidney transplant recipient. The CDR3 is CASSSQRESYEQYF. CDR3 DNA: TGTGCCAGCAGCTCGCAGCGGGAGTCTTACGAGCAGTACTTC.